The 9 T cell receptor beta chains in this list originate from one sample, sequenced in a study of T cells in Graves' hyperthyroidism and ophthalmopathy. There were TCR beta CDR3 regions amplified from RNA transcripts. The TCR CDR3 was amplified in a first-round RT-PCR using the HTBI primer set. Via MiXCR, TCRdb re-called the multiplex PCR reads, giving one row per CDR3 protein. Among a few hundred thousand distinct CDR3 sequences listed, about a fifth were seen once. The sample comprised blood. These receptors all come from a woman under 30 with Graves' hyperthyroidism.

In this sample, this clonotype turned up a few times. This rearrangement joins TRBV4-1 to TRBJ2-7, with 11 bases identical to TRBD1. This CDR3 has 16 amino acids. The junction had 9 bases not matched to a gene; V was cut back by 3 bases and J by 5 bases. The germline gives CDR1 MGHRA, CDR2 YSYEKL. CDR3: CASSHPLGQGANEQYF. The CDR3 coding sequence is TGCGCCAGCAGCCACCCCCTTGGACAGGGGGCCAACGAGCAGTACTTC.

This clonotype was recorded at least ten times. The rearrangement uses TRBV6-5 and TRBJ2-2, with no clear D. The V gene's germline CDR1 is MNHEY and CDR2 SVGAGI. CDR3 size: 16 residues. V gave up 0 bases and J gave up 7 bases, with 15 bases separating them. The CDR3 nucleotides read TGTGCCAGCAGTTACTCGAAACATCTGGGGATCGGGGAGCTGTTTTTT. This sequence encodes CASSYSKHLGIGELFF.

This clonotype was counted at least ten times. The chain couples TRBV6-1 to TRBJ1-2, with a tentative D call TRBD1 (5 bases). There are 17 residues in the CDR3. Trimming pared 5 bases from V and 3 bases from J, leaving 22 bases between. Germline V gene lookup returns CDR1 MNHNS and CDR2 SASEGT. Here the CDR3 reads CASSKGVSGLGDYGYTF. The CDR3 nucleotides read TGTGCCAGCAGTAAAGGCGTATCGGGGCTCGGGGACTATGGCTACACCTTC.

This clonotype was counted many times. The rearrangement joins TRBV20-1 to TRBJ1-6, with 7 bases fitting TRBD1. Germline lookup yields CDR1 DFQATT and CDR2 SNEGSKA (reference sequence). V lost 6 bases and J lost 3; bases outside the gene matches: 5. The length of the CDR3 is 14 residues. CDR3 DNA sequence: TGCAGTGCCCCTCAGGGGGACTATAATTCACCCCTCCACTTT. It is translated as CSAPQGDYNSPLHF.

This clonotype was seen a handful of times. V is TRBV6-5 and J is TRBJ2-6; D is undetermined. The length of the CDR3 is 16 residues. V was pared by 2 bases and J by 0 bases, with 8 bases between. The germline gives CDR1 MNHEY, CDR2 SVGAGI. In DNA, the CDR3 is TGTGCCAGCAGTTACAGCCGAATCTCTGGGGCCAACGTCCTGACTTTC. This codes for CASSYSRISGANVLTF.

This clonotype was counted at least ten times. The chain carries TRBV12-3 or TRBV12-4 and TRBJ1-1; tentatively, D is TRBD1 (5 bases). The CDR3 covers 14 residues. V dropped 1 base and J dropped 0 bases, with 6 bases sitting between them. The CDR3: CASSLVGVNTEAFF. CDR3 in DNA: TGTGCCAGCAGTTTAGTAGGGGTGAACACTGAAGCTTTCTTT.

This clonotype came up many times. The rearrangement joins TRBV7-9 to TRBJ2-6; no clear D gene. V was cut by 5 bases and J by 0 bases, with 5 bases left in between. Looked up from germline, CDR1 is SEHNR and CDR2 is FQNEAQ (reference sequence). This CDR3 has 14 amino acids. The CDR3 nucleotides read TGTGCCAGCAGCCGCCTCTCTGGGGCCAACGTCCTGACTTTC. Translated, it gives CASSRLSGANVLTF.

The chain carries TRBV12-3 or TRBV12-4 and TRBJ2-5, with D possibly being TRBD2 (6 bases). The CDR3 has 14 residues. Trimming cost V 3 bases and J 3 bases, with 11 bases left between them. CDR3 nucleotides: TGTGCCAGCAGTTTGCGAAGGAGGGAAGAGACCCAGTACTTC. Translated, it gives CASSLRRREETQYF.

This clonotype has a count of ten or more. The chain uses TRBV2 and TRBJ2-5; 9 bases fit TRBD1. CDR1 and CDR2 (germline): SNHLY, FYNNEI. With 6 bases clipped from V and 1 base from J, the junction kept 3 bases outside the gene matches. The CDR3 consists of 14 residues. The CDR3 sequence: CASSRQGGQETQYF. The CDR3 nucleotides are TGTGCCAGCAGCAGACAGGGGGGCCAAGAGACCCAGTACTTC. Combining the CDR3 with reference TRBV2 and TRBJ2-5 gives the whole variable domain EPEVTQTPSHQVTQMGQEVILRCVPISNHLYFYWYRQILGQKVEFLVSFYNNEISEKSEIFDDQFSVERPDGSNFTLKIRSTKLEDSAMYFCASSRQGGQETQYFGPGTRLLVL.